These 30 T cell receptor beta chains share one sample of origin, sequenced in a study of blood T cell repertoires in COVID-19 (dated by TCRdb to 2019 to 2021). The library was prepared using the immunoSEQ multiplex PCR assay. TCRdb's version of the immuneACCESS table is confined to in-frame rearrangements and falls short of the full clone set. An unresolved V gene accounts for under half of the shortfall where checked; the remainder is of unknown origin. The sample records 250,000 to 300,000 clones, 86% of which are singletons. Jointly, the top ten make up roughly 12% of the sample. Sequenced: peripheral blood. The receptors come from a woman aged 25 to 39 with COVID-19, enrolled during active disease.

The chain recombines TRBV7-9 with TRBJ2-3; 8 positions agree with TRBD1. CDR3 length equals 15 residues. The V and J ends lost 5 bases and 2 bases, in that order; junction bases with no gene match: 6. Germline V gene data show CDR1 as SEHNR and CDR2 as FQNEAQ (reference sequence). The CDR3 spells CASSLGQGATDTQYF. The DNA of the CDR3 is TGTGCCAGCAGCCTGGGGCAGGGGGCCACAGATACGCAGTATTTT.

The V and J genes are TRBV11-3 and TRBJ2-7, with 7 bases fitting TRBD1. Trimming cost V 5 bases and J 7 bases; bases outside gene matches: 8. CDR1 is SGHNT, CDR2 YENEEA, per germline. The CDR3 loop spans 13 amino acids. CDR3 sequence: CASSEPGGREQYF. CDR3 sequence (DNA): TGTGCCAGCAGCGAACCAGGGGGTAGGGAGCAGTACTTC.

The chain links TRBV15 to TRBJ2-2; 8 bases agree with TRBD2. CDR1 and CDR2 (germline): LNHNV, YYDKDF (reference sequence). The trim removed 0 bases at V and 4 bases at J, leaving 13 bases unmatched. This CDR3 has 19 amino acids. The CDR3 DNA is TGTGCCACCAGCAGAGAGACCCCTTATAGCGGGGATATCACCGGGGAGCTGTTTTTT. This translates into CATSRETPYSGDITGELFF.

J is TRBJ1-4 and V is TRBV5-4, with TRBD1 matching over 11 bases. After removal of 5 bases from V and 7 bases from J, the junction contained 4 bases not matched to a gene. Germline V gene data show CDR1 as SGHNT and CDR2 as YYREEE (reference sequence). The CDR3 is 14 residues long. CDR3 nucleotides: TGTGCCAGCAGAAAGGGACAGGGGGGTGAAAAACTGTTTTTT. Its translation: CASRKGQGGEKLFF.

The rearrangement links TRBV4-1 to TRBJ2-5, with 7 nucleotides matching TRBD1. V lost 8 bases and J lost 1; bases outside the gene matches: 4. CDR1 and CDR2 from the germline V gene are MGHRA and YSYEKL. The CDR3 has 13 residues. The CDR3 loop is CASRRQGQETQYF. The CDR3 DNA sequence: TGCGCCAGCCGCAGACAGGGCCAAGAGACCCAGTACTTC.

The CDR3 sequence is CASSYSASNEKLFF. The DNA of the CDR3 is TGTGCCAGCAGTTATAGTGCTTCTAATGAAAAACTGTTTTTT. The chain uses TRBV6-5 and TRBJ1-4; no reliable D call. The CDR3 runs 14 residues. Trimming cost V 3 bases and J 3 bases, with 8 bases left between them. Germline CDR1 reads MNHEY; CDR2 reads SVGAGI.

CDR3 coding DNA: TGTGCCAGCAGTGAAGATAGCGGGGGGGCTTCCGAGCAGTACTTC. Protein sequence: CASSEDSGGASEQYF. V is TRBV6-1 and J is TRBJ2-7, with 11 bases lining up with TRBD2. In germline, CDR1 is MNHNS, CDR2 SASEGT. Losses at the gene ends were 1 base for V and 6 bases for J; bases not matched to a gene: 5. The CDR3 is made up of 15 amino acids.

The CDR3 protein is CASSPIRGEAGGRTDTQYF. In nucleotides, the CDR3 is TGTGCCAGCAGCCCGATCCGGGGTGAAGCGGGGGGTCGCACAGATACGCAGTATTTT. The chain is built from TRBV3-1 (or the pseudogene TRBV3-2) and TRBJ2-3, with 9 bases lining up with TRBD2. CDR1 and CDR2 from the germline V gene are LGHDT and YNNKEL (reference sequence). This CDR3 has 19 amino acids. Trimming cost V 4 bases and J 1 base; bases outside gene matches: 15.

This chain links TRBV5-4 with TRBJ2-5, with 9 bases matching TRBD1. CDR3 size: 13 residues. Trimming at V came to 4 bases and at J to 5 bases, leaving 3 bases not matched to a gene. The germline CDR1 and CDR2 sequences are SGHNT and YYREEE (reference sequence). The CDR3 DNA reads TGTGCCAGCAGCCCGACAGGGGGGGAGACCCAGTACTTC. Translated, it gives CASSPTGGETQYF.

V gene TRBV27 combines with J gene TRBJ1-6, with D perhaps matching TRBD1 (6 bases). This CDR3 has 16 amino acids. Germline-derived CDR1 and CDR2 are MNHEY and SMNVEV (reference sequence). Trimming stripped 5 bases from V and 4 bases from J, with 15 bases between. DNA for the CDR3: TGTGCCAGCAGTGTAACAGGGTTGTCATATAATTCACCCCTCCACTTT. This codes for CASSVTGLSYNSPLHF.

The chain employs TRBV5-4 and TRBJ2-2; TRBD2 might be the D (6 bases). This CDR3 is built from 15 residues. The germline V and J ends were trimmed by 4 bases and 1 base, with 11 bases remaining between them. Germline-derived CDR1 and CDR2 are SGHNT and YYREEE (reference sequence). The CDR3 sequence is CASSRGIGNTGELFF. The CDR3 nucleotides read TGTGCCAGCAGCCGGGGGATAGGGAACACCGGGGAGCTGTTTTTT.

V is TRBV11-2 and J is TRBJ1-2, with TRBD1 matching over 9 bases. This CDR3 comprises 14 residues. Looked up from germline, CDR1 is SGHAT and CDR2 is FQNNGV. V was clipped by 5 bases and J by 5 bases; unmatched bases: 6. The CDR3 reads CASSPWDREYGYTF. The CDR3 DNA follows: TGTGCCAGCAGCCCCTGGGACAGGGAATATGGCTACACCTTC.

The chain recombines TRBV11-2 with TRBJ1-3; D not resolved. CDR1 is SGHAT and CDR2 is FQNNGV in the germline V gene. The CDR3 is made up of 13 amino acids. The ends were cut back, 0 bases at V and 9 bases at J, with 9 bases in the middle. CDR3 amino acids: CASSLDMGGTIYF. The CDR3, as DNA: TGTGCCAGCAGCTTAGATATGGGAGGCACCATATATTTT.

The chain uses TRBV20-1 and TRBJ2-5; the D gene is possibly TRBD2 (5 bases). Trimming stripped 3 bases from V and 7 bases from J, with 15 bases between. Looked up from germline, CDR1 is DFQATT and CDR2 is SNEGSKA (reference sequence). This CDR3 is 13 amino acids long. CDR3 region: CSASKASWGTQYF. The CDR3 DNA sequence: TGCAGTGCTAGTAAAGCTAGCTGGGGGACCCAGTACTTC.

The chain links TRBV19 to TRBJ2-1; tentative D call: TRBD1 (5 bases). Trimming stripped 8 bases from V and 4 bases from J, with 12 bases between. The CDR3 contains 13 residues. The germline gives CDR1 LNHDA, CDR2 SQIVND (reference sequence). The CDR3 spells CASSTTVYNEQFF. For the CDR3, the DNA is TGTGCCAGTTCTACGACAGTATACAATGAGCAGTTCTTC.

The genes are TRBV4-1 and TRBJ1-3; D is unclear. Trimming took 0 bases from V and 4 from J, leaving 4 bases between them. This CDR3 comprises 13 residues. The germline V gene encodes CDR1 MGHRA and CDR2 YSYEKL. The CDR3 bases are TGCGCCAGCAGCCAAGATCAAGGAAACACCATATATTTT. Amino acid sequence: CASSQDQGNTIYF.

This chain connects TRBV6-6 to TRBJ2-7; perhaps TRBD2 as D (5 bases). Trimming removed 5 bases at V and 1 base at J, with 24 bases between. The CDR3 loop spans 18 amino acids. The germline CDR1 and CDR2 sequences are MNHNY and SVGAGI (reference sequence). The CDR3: CASSLHLPLDWQSYEQYF. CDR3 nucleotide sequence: TGTGCCAGCAGTCTGCACCTCCCTCTGGACTGGCAGTCCTACGAGCAGTACTTC.

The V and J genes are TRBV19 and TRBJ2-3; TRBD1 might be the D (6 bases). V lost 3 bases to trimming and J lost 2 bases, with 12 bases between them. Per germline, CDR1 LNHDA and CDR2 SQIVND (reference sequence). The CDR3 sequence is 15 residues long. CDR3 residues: CASSIRGFTTDTQYF. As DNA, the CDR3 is TGTGCCAGTAGTATCAGGGGTTTCACCACAGATACGCAGTATTTT.

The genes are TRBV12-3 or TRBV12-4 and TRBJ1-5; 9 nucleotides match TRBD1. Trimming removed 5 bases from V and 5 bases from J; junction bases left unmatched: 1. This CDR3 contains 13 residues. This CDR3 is CASSGQGYQPQHF. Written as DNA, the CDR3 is TGTGCCAGCAGTGGACAGGGGTATCAGCCCCAGCATTTT.

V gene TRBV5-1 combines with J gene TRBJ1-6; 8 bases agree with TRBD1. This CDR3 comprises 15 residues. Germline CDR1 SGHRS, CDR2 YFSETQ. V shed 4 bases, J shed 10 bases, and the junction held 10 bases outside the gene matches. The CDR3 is CASSPGATGDSPLHF. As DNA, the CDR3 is TGCGCCAGCAGCCCCGGGGCGACAGGGGACTCACCCCTCCACTTT.

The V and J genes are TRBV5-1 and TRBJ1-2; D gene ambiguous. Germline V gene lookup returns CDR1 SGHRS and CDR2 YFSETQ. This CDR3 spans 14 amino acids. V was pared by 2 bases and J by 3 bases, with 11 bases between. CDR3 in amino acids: CASSFSSDYYGYTF. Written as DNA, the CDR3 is TGCGCCAGCAGCTTTTCATCGGACTACTATGGCTACACCTTC.

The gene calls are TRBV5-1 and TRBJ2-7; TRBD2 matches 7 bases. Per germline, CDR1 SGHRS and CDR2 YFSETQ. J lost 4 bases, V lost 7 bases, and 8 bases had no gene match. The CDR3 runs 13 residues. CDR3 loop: CASRGSGSYEQYF. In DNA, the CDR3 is TGCGCCAGCCGCGGGAGCGGCTCGTACGAGCAGTACTTC.

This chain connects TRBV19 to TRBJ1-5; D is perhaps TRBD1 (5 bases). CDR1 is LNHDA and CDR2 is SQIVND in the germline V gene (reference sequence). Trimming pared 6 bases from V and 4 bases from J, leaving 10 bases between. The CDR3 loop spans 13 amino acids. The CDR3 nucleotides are TGTGCCAGTAGCCTGACAGCTAATCAGCCCCAGCATTTT. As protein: CASSLTANQPQHF.

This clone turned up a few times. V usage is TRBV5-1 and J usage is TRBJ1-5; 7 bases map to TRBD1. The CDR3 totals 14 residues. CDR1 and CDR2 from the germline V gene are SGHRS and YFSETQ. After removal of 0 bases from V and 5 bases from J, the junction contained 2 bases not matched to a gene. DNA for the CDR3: TGCGCCAGCAGCTTGGACAGGGGAGATCAGCCCCAGCATTTT. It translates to CASSLDRGDQPQHF.

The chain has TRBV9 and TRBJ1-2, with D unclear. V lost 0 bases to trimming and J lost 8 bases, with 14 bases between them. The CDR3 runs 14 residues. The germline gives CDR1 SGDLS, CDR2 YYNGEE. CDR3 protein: CASSVAVAAQGYTF. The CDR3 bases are TGTGCCAGCAGCGTAGCTGTGGCTGCCCAGGGCTACACCTTC.

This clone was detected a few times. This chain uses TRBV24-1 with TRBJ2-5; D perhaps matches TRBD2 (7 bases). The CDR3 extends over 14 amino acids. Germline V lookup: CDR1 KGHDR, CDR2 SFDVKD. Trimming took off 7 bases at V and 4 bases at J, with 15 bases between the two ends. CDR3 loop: CATSPGRGGETQYF. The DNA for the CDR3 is TGTGCCACCAGCCCCGGTAGGGGGGGAGAGACCCAGTACTTC.

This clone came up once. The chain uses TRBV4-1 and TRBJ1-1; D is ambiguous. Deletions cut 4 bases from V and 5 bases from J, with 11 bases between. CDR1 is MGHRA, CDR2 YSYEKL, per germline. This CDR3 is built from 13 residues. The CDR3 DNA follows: TGCGCCAGCAGCCTCCCGACTGGGACTGAAGCTTTCTTT. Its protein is CASSLPTGTEAFF.

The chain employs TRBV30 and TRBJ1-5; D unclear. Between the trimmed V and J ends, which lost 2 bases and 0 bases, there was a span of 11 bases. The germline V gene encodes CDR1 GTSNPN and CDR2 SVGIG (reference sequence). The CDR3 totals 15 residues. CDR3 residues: CAWSSGVYSNQPQHF. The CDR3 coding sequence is TGTGCCTGGAGTTCCGGGGTCTATAGCAATCAGCCCCAGCATTTT.

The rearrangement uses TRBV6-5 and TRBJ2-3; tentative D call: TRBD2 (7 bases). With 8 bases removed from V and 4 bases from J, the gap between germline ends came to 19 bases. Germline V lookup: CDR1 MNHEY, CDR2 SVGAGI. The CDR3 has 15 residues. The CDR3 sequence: CASARTGGRADTQYF. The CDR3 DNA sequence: TGTGCCAGCGCGAGAACGGGGGGCCGGGCAGATACGCAGTATTTT.

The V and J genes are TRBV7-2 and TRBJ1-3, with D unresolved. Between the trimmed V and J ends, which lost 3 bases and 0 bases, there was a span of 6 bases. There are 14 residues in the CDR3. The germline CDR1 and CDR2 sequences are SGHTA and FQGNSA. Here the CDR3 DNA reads TGTGCCAGCAGCTTCGACTTCTCTGGAAACACCATATATTTT. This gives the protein CASSFDFSGNTIYF.